These 17 T cell receptor beta chains were all obtained from the same sample, sequenced in a study of blood T cell repertoires in COVID-19. Sequenced by immunoSEQ multiplex PCR; TCRdb stores in-frame clones only, minus some. The data hold tens of thousands of clones, with around 90% observed a single time. The sample consisted of peripheral blood. Receptor source: a woman aged 55-69 years with active or convalescent COVID-19.

The chain links TRBV4-2 to TRBJ1-4; no reliable D call. V was shortened by 2 bases and J by 8 bases, with 6 bases between the two germline ends. Germline V gene data show CDR1 as LGHNA and CDR2 as YNFKEQ. CDR3 length equals 12 residues. CDR3 DNA: TGTGCCAGCAGCCAATCACAAGAAAAACTGTTTTTT. Translation gives CASSQSQEKLFF.

V usage is TRBV28 and J usage is TRBJ2-3; 7 bases match TRBD1. V lost 5 bases and J lost 0; bases outside the gene matches: 5. Germline CDR1 reads MDHEN; CDR2 reads SYDVKM. The CDR3 loop spans 15 amino acids. CDR3 sequence: CASSPGTASTDTQYF. CDR3 sequence (DNA): TGTGCCAGCAGTCCCGGGACAGCTAGCACAGATACGCAGTATTTT.

This chain uses TRBV7-3 with TRBJ2-3; possibly TRBD2 for D (6 bases). This CDR3 is built from 15 residues. Trimming cost V 5 bases and J 2 bases, with 14 bases left between them. Germline CDR1 and CDR2: SGHTA and FQGTGA. The CDR3 loop is CASSPYSGLTDTQYF. The CDR3 DNA reads TGTGCCAGCAGCCCCTATAGCGGTCTCACAGATACGCAGTATTTT.

The genes are TRBV3-1 (or the pseudogene TRBV3-2) and TRBJ2-1; 8 bases are a match to TRBD1. CDR1 is LGHDT and CDR2 is YNNKEL in the germline V gene (reference sequence). Germline trimming cut 1 base from V and 3 bases from J; bases unmatched to any gene: 5. CDR3 length equals 16 residues. The CDR3 sequence: CASSQGQGPNYNEQFF. In DNA, the CDR3 is TGTGCCAGCAGCCAAGGACAGGGGCCGAACTACAATGAGCAGTTCTTC.

The CDR3 protein is CASGNYSNQPQHF. Here the CDR3 DNA reads TGTGCCAGCGGAAACTATAGCAATCAGCCCCAGCATTTT. The chain joins TRBV7-9 to TRBJ1-5; D is undetermined. Germline V lookup: CDR1 SEHNR, CDR2 FQNEAQ (reference sequence). V lost 8 bases and J 0 bases, leaving 8 bases between the germline ends. This CDR3 is built from 13 residues.

The chain uses TRBV28 and TRBJ1-5; D gene uncertain. V dropped 5 bases and J dropped 6 bases, with 17 bases sitting between them. The CDR3 loop spans 15 amino acids. Germline V lookup: CDR1 MDHEN, CDR2 SYDVKM. The CDR3 region is CASSTRAMGPQPQHF. CDR3 coding DNA: TGTGCCAGCAGTACCCGTGCCATGGGCCCTCAGCCCCAGCATTTT.

The J gene is TRBJ2-1, the V gene TRBV28; tentatively, D is TRBD1 (6 bases). Trimming stripped 6 bases from V and 7 bases from J, with 16 bases between. Germline V gene data show CDR1 as MDHEN and CDR2 as SYDVKM. The CDR3 is 14 amino acids. The CDR3 bases are TGTGCCAGCAGGGACAGTTTTGTCCCGAATGAGCAGTTCTTC. This gives the protein CASRDSFVPNEQFF.

The CDR3 DNA reads as TGTGCCAGCAGCCCAGGGAAAGGCTATGGCTACACCTTC. Protein: CASSPGKGYGYTF. The chain joins TRBV6-5 to TRBJ1-2, with D possibly being TRBD1 (5 bases). V dropped 6 bases and J dropped 4 bases, with 12 bases sitting between them. Germline-derived CDR1 and CDR2 are MNHEY and SVGAGI. CDR3 length: 13 amino acids.

In its sample, this clone was seen once. J is TRBJ2-3 and V is TRBV6-5, with 8 bases identical to TRBD2. Germline lookup yields CDR1 MNHEY and CDR2 SVGAGI. The V and J ends lost 5 bases and 1 base, in that order; junction bases with no gene match: 5. This CDR3 has 15 residues. CDR3 nucleotides: TGTGCCAGCAGTCCCTTTAGCGGGGGCACAGATACGCAGTATTTT. This gives the protein CASSPFSGGTDTQYF.

This chain links TRBV5-1 with TRBJ2-3, with no clear D. V dropped 1 base and J dropped 0 bases, with 12 bases sitting between them. The V gene's germline CDR1 is SGHRS and CDR2 YFSETQ. This CDR3 has 16 residues. The CDR3, as DNA: TGCGCCAGCAGCTTGCTAGACTCCTCTAGCACAGATACGCAGTATTTT. Translating it yields CASSLLDSSSTDTQYF. Combining the CDR3 with reference TRBV5-1 and TRBJ2-3 gives the whole variable domain KAGVTQTPRYLIKTRGQQVTLSCSPISGHRSVSWYQQTPGQGLQFLFEYFSETQRNKGNFPGRFSGRQFSNSRSEMNVSTLELGDSALYLCASSLLDSSSTDTQYFGPGTRLTVL.

The chain combines TRBV19 with TRBJ2-7; D possibly corresponds to TRBD1 (6 bases). From germline, CDR1 is LNHDA and CDR2 SQIVND (reference sequence). Trimming stripped 7 bases from V and 7 bases from J, with 23 bases between. The CDR3 totals 15 residues. CDR3 sequence reads: CASMGPGQGLGEQYF. CDR3 nucleotide sequence: TGTGCCAGTATGGGCCCGGGGCAGGGGCTAGGAGAGCAGTACTTC.

This clone came up once. The chain joins TRBV10-3 to TRBJ2-1; the D gene is possibly TRBD1 (5 bases). Germline values: CDR1 ENHRY, CDR2 SYGVKD. CDR3 size: 16 residues. V was shortened by 7 bases and J by 0 bases, with 16 bases between the two germline ends. CDR3 nucleotides: TGTGCCATCATGGGCGGACACACTTCCTCCTACAATGAGCAGTTCTTC. It encodes CAIMGGHTSSYNEQFF.

The rearrangement joins TRBV6-5 to TRBJ2-1; 8 bases agree with TRBD2. The CDR3 loop spans 15 amino acids. The V segment lost 7 bases and the J segment 8 bases; nucleotides outside the gene matches: 13. Germline CDR1 MNHEY, CDR2 SVGAGI. The CDR3 region has the DNA TGTGCCAGCAACCGGGTCCCGGGGGGGCGGGATGAGCAGTTCTTC. Amino acid sequence: CASNRVPGGRDEQFF.

V is TRBV24-1 and J is TRBJ2-2, with 7 bases fitting TRBD1. CDR1 is KGHDR and CDR2 is SFDVKD in the germline V gene. The CDR3 is 14 amino acids. The V and J ends lost 4 bases and 3 bases, in that order; junction bases with no gene match: 1. The CDR3 DNA reads as TGTGCCACCAGTGAGGGGACAGACACCGGGGAGCTGTTTTTT. It specifies CATSEGTDTGELFF.

The chain links TRBV5-1 to TRBJ1-1; D unclear. V was pared by 5 bases and J by 5 bases, with 22 bases between. The germline V gene has CDR1 SGHRS and CDR2 YFSETQ. This CDR3 is 16 amino acids long. The CDR3, as DNA: TGCGCCAGCAGACTCTCCCTCGGGGAGGTGGGAACTGAAGCTTTCTTT. It translates to CASRLSLGEVGTEAFF.

The chain carries TRBV30 and TRBJ2-3; 7 nucleotides match TRBD1. Germline V lookup: CDR1 GTSNPN, CDR2 SVGIG (reference sequence). The CDR3 totals 14 residues. The ends lost 3 bases at V and 2 bases at J; junction bases unmatched: 5. Here the CDR3 reads CAWSPGQFTDTQYF. The CDR3 nucleotides are TGTGCCTGGAGCCCGGGACAGTTCACAGATACGCAGTATTTT.

The rearrangement links TRBV4-1 to TRBJ1-2; D possibly corresponds to TRBD1 (6 bases). The CDR3 totals 15 residues. V shed 4 bases and J shed 4 bases, with 16 bases lying between them. CDR1 is MGHRA and CDR2 is YSYEKL in the germline V gene. As DNA, the CDR3 is TGCGCCAGCAGCCCCAGGGGATGGGCGAGCTATGGCTACACCTTC. The encoded protein is CASSPRGWASYGYTF.